This entry features one T cell receptor (beta chain) sequence. Libraries were prepared by immunoSEQ multiplex PCR; TCRdb keeps only in-frame clonotypes and omits some of them. Of fewer than 9,000 clones listed, under 90% are singletons. These data are taken from a study of lymphopenia after photon versus proton radiotherapy. The receptor's source is a man in his sixties with cholangiocarcinoma. The sample here was peripheral blood, taken from a patient treated with photon-based radiotherapy.

The CDR3 nucleotides are TGTGCCAGCAGCCAAGAAAAGGGGGGCCCCTACGAGCAGTACTTC. It encodes CASSQEKGGPYEQYF. The chain has TRBV4-2 and TRBJ2-7; D possibly matches TRBD1 or TRBD2 (6 bases each). The CDR3 runs to 15 residues. V was cut by 0 bases and J by 2 bases, with 11 bases left in between. Germline loops: CDR1 LGHNA, CDR2 YNFKEQ.